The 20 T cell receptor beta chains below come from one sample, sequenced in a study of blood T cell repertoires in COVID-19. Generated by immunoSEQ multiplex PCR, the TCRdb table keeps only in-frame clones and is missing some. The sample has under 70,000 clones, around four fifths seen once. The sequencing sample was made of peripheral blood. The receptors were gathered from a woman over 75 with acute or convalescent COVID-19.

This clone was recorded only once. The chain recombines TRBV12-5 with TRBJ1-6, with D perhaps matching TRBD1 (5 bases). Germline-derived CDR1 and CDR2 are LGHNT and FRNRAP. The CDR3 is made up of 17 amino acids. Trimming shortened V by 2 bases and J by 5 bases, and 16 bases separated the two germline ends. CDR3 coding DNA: TGTGCTAGTGGTTTGTTCACCCTGGGGGGACATAATTCACCCCTCCACTTT. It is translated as CASGLFTLGGHNSPLHF.

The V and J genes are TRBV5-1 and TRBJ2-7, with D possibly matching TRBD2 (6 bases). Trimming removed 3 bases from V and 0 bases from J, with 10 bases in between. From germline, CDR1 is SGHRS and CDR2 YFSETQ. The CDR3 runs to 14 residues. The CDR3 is CASSYAGTSYEQYF. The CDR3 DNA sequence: TGCGCCAGCAGCTACGCGGGGACCTCCTACGAGCAGTACTTC.

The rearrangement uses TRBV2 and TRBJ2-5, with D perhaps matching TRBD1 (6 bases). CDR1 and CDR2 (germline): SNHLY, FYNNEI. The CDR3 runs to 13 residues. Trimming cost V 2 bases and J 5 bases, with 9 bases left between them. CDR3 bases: TGTGCCAGCAGTGAAAACAGGGTCGAGACCCAGTACTTC. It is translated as CASSENRVETQYF.

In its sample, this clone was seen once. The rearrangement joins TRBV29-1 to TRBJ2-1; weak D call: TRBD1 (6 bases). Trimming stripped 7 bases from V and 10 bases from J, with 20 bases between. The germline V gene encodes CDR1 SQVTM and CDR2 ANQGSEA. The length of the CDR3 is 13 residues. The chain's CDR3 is CSAPFPQGNEQFF. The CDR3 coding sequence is TGCAGCGCCCCCTTTCCGCAGGGGAACGAGCAGTTCTTC.

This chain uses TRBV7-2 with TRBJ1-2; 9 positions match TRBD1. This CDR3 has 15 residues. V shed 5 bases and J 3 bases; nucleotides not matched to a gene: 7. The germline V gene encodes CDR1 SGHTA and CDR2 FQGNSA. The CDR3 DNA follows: TGTGCCAGCAGCCCCCCGGGACAGGGTTACTATGGCTACACCTTC. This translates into CASSPPGQGYYGYTF.

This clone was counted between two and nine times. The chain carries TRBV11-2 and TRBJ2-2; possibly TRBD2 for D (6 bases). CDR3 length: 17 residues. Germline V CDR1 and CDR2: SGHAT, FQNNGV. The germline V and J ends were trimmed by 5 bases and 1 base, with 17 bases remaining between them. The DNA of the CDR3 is TGTGCCAGCAGCCCCACTCAACTAGCCGTGAACACCGGGGAGCTGTTTTTT. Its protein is CASSPTQLAVNTGELFF.

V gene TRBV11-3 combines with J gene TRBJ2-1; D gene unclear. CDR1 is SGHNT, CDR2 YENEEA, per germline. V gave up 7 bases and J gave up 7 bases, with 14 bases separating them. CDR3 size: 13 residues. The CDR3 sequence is CASKSAVVNEQFF. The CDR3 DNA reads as TGTGCCAGCAAGTCTGCGGTAGTGAATGAGCAGTTCTTC.

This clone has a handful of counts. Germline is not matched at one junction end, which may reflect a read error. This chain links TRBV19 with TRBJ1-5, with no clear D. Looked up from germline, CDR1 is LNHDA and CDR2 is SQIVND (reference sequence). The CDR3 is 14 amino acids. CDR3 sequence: CACYGGVTDQPQLF. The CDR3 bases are TGTGCCTGTTATGGCGGGGTTACAGATCAGCCCCAGCTTTTT.

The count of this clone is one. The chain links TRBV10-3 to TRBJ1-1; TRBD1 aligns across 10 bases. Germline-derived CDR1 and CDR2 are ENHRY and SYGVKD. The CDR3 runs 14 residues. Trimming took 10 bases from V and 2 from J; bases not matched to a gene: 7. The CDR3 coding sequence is TGTGCCAAGACCGGGACAGGGGCCAACACTGAAGCTTTCTTT. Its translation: CAKTGTGANTEAFF.

The DNA of the CDR3 is TGTGCCAGCAGCCAGGCCACAGGGTGGCTCGAGGAAAAACTGTTTTTT. The encoded protein is CASSQATGWLEEKLFF. The gene calls are TRBV14 and TRBJ1-4; possibly TRBD1 for D (6 bases). Between the trimmed V and J ends, which lost 3 bases and 8 bases, there was a span of 19 bases. Germline V gene sequence: CDR1 SGHDN, CDR2 FVKESK. The CDR3 consists of 16 residues.

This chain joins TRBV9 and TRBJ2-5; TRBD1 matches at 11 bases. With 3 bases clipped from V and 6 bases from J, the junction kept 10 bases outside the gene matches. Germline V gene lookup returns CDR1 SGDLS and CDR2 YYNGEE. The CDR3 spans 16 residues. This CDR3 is CASSGEIGQGAKTQYF. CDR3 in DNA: TGTGCCAGCAGCGGAGAAATAGGACAGGGGGCAAAGACCCAGTACTTC.

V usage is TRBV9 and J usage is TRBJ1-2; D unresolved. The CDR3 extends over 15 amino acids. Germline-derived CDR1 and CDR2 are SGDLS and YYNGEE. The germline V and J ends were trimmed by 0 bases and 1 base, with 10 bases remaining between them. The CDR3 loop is CASSVAPGINYGYTF. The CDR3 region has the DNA TGTGCCAGCAGCGTAGCCCCCGGGATTAACTATGGCTACACCTTC.

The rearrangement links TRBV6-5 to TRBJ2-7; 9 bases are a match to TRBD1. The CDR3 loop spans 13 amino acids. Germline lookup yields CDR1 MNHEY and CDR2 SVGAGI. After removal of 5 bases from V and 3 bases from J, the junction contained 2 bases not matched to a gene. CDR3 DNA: TGTGCCAGCAGTCGGACAGGGGACTACGAGCAGTACTTC. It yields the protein CASSRTGDYEQYF.

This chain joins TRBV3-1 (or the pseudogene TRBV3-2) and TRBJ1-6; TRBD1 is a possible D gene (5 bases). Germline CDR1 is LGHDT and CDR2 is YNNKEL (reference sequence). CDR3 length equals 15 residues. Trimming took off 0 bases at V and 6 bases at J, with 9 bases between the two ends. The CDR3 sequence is CASSQDPRVNSPLHF. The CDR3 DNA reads TGTGCCAGCAGCCAAGATCCCAGGGTTAATTCACCCCTCCACTTT.

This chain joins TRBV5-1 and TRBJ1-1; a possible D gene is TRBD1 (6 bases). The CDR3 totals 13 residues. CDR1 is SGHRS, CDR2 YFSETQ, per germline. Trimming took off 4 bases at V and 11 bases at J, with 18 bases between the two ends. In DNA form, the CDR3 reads TGCGCCAGCAGCCTGGGGGGGGGCAGGCGTGCTTTCTTT. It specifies CASSLGGGRRAFF.

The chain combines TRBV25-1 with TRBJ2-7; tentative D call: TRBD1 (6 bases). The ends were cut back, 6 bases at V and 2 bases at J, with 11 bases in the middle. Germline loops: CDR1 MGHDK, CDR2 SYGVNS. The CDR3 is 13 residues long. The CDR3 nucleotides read TGTGCCAGCAGGTCCGGGACAACCTACGAGCAGTACTTC. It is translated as CASRSGTTYEQYF.

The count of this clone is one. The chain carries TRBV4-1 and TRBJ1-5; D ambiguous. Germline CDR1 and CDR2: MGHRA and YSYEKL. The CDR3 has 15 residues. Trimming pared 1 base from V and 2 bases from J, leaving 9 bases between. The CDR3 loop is CASSQVGGGNQPQHF. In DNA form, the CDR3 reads TGCGCCAGCAGCCAAGTCGGCGGGGGCAATCAGCCCCAGCATTTT.

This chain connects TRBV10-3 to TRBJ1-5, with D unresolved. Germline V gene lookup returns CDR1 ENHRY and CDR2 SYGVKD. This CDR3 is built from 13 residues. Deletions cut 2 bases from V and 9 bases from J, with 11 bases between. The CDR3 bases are TGTGCCATCAGTGAGCCGGGCGGAGGGCCCCAGCATTTT. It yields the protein CAISEPGGGPQHF.

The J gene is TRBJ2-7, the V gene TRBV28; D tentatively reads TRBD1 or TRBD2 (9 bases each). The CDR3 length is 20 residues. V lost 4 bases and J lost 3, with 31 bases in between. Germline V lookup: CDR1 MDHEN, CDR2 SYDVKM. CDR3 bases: TGTGCCAGCAGTTCCCGGGGACAGGGCGGGAAGCGGGGGGCCCTCTACGAGCAGTACTTC. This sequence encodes CASSSRGQGGKRGALYEQYF.

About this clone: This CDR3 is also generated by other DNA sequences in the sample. The CDR3 bases are TGTGCCAGCAGCCACCGCTCCTACGAGCAGTACTTC. Protein sequence: CASSHRSYEQYF. The J gene is TRBJ2-7, the V gene TRBV3-1 (or the pseudogene TRBV3-2); D unclear. The CDR3 runs to 12 residues. Trimming removed 3 bases at V and 0 bases at J, with 3 bases between. From germline, CDR1 is LGHDT and CDR2 YNNKEL (reference sequence).